This T cell receptor beta chain was identified during a study of cytotoxic CD8 clonotypes in ibrutinib-treated CLL. Across the study: Samples showed on average around 230,000 productive templates and 80,000 to 100,000 productive rearrangements.

In its sample, this clone was seen a few times. The CDR3 totals 15 residues. Trimming cost V 3 bases and J 4 bases; bases outside gene matches: 7. Germline V gives CDR1 KGHSH, CDR2 LQKENI. Generated by immunoSEQ multiplex PCR, the TCRdb table keeps only in-frame clones and is missing some. The repertoire includes over 25,000 clones, roughly 60% of them detected once, and 11% to 15% sits in the top ten. The sample in question was PBMCs, obtained before ibrutinib treatment. V usage is TRBV18 and J usage is TRBJ1-2, with 8 bases aligning to TRBD1. The sequence was obtained from a human donor with chronic lymphocytic leukemia. The CDR3 DNA is TGTGCCAGCTCACCTGACAGGGGTGTAATCTATGGCTACACCTTC. Translated: CASSPDRGVIYGYTF.